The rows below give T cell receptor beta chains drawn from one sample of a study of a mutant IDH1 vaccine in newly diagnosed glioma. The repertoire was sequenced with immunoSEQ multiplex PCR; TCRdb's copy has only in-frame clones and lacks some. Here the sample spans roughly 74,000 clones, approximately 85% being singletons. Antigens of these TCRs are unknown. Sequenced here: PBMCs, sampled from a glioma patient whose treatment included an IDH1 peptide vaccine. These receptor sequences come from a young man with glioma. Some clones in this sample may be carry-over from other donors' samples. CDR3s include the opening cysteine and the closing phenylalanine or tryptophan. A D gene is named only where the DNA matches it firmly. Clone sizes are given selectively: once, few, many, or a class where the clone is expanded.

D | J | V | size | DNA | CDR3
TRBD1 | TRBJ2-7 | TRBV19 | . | TGTGCCAGTAGTCCCCAAGCAAGGACAGGGGGCTACGAGCAGTACTTC | CASSPQARTGGYEQYF
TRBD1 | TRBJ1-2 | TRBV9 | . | TGTGCCAGCAGCGTGGCATCCCCCGGGACAGGGGATGGCTACACCTTC | CASSVASPGTGDGYTF
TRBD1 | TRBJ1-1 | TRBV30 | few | TGTGCCTGGAGTGTCGGGTGGGGAGGGGGCGAGGCTTTCTTT | CAWSVGWGGGEAFF
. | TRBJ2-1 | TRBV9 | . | TGTGCCAGCAGCCGCCCCCCGCGGGGTCCCGTAAGGGATGAGCAGTTCTTC | CASSRPPRGPVRDEQFF
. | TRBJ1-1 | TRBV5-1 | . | TGCGCCAGCAGCTTGGGTATGGTAAGAGAGACTGAAGCTTTCTTT | CASSLGMVRETEAFF
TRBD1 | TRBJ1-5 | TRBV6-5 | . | TGTGCCAGCAGCGCTCAGGGGGCACGTCAGCCCCAGCATTTT | CASSAQGARQPQHF
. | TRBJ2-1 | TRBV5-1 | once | TGCGCCAGCAGCTTTCAGGGCCCCGGCGAGCAGTTCTTC | CASSFQGPGEQFF
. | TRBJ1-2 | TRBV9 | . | TGTGCCAGCAGCCCTCGTGGGGCTACTTATGGCTACACCTTC | CASSPRGATYGYTF
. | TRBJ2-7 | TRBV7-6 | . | TGTGCCAGCAGCGCGGGACGGTCCTACGAGCAGTACTTC | CASSAGRSYEQYF
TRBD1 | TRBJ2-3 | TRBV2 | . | TGTGCCAGCACCCTTAGGGGACAGGGGCCTTCTTATACGCAGTATTTT | CASTLRGQGPSYTQYF
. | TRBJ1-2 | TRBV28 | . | TGTGCCAGCAGACGAAGTGGGGAGGGCGAATTGGGAGGCTACACCTTC | CASRRSGEGELGGYTF
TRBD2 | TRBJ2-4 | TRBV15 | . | TGTGCCACCAGCAAATATTTACTAGCGGGAGCGTGGAACATTCAGTACTTC | CATSKYLLAGAWNIQYF
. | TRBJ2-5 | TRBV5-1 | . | TGCGCCAGCAGTCGTGAGGCGGGACAAGAGACCCAGTACTTC | CASSREAGQETQYF
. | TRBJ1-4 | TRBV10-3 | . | TGTGCCATCAGTGGAATGGACAGCAATAATGAAAAACTGTTTTTT | CAISGMDSNNEKLFF
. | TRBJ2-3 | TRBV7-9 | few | TGTGCCAGCAGCTTAGCGTGGACTCCCACAGATACGCAGTATTTT | CASSLAWTPTDTQYF
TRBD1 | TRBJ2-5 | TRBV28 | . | TGTGCCAGCCGACAGGGGCAAGAGACCCAGTACTTC | CASRQGQETQYF
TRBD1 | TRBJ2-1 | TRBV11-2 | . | TGTGCCAGCAGCTTACTCCGAGGACAGGGGGTATACAATGAGCAGTTCTTC | CASSLLRGQGVYNEQFF
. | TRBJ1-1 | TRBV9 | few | TGTGCCAGCAGCCGTAGTGGAGTCGAGAAAGCTTTCTTT | CASSRSGVEKAFF
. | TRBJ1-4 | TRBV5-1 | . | TGCGCCAGCAGCTTGGGACTGGAGCCCAATGAAAAACTGTTTTTT | CASSLGLEPNEKLFF
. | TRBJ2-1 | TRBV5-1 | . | TGCGCCAGCAGCTTAACAGGGCCCTACGACAATGAGCAGTTCTTC | CASSLTGPYDNEQFF
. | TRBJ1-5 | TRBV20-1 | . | TGCAGTGCTAGTTCCCCCCAGCCCCAGCATTTT | CSASSPQPQHF
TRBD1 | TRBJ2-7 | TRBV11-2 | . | TGTGCCAGCAGCTTATGGGGGACAGGGAACTACGAGCAGTACTTC | CASSLWGTGNYEQYF